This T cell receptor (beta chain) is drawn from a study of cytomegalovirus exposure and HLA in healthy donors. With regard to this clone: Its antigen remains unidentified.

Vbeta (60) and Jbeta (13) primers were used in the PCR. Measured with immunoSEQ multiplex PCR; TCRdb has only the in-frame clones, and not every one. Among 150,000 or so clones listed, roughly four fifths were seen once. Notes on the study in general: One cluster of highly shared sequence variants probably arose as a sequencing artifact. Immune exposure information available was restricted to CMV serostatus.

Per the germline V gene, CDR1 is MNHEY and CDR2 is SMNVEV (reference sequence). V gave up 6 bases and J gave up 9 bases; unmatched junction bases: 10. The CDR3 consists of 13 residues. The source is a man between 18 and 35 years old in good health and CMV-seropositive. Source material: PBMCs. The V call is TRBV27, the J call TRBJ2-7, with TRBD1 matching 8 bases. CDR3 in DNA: TGTGCCAGCAGCTTCGGACAGGGTGTAATGCAGTACTTC. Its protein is CASSFGQGVMQYF.